These 13 T cell receptor beta chains were sequenced from one sample in a study of shared clonotypes between healthy human individuals (dated by TCRdb to the early 2020s). The library came from the immunoSEQ multiplex PCR assay. TCRdb obtained this table from immuneACCESS and retained in-frame rearrangements with V and J assigned. These tables miss some clones; where compared with another copy, unresolved V genes account for less than half of the shortfall, and the remainder is unexplained. A total of approximately 250,000 clones appear in this sample, approximately 70% of them only once. More than 9.5% of the sample goes to the ten largest clones. Sequenced: memory CD4+ T cells sorted from blood. In light of the paper, this sample's cell subset or site label describes: CD45RA-negative fraction. The receptors derive from a man aged 30 to 45 in good health.

The chain combines TRBV29-1 with TRBJ1-2; 7 positions match TRBD1. CDR3 length equals 14 residues. CDR1 is SQVTM and CDR2 is ANQGSEA in the germline V gene. Losses at the gene ends were 3 bases for V and 6 bases for J; bases not matched to a gene: 10. CDR3 loop: CSVDDTGVGNGYTF. DNA of the CDR3: TGCAGCGTTGACGACACAGGGGTAGGGAATGGCTACACCTTC.

The rearrangement joins TRBV30 to TRBJ2-4; D is unresolved. Germline CDR1 is GTSNPN and CDR2 is SVGIG (reference sequence). CDR3 length equals 11 residues. The CDR3 sequence: CSALAKNIQYF. DNA of the CDR3: TGTTCAGCGTTAGCCAAAAACATTCAGTACTTC. The full variable domain, rest sourced from reference TRBV30 and TRBJ2-4, is SQTIHQWPATLVQPVGSPLSLECTVEGTSNPNLYWYRQAAGRGLQLLFYSVGIGQISSEVPQNLSASRPQDRQFILSSKKLLLSDSGFYLCSALAKNIQYFGAGTRLSVL.

This clone was found a few times. The genes are TRBV10-3 and TRBJ1-2, with unresolved D. Trimming pared 2 bases from V and 3 bases from J, leaving 7 bases between. The CDR3 totals 13 residues. Germline values: CDR1 ENHRY, CDR2 SYGVKD. The CDR3 loop reads CAISEADYYGYTF. In nucleotides, the CDR3 is TGTGCCATCAGTGAGGCCGATTACTATGGCTACACCTTC.

This clone came up a few times. The chain joins TRBV4-1 to TRBJ2-7, with D possibly TRBD2 on 5 matching bases. Germline CDR1 is MGHRA and CDR2 is YSYEKL. Trimming removed 4 bases at V and 1 base at J, with 17 bases between. CDR3 length: 16 amino acids. The CDR3 coding sequence is TGCGCCAGCAGCCCAAAATTTCTGTCGGGGTCCTACGAGCAGTACTTC. It codes for CASSPKFLSGSYEQYF.

This clone was seen a few times. This sequence joins TRBV7-3 and TRBJ2-3; TRBD2 aligns across 9 bases. Trimming at V came to 5 bases and at J to 0 bases, leaving 6 bases not matched to a gene. There are 16 residues in the CDR3. The germline gives CDR1 SGHTA, CDR2 FQGTGA. The chain's CDR3 is CASSTGLASSTDTQYF. CDR3 nucleotide sequence: TGTGCCAGCAGCACCGGACTAGCGTCTAGCACAGATACGCAGTATTTT.

This clone was detected only a few times. The chain carries TRBV13 and TRBJ1-2; D gene ambiguous. The germline gives CDR1 PRHDT, CDR2 FYEKMQ (reference sequence). The CDR3 length is 17 residues. V dropped 5 bases and J dropped 0 bases, with 19 bases sitting between them. The CDR3 protein is CASSPTSLRVPNYGYTF. The DNA for the CDR3 is TGTGCCAGCAGCCCAACCAGCCTACGCGTTCCTAACTATGGCTACACCTTC.

J is TRBJ2-2 and V is TRBV5-1; D unresolved. Germline CDR1 reads SGHRS; CDR2 reads YFSETQ. Trimming removed 0 bases at V and 2 bases at J, with 5 bases between. There are 14 residues in the CDR3. The CDR3 nucleotides are TGCGCCAGCAGCTTGGACGCTAACACCGGGGAGCTGTTTTTT. As protein: CASSLDANTGELFF.

This clone was seen a few times. This chain links TRBV11-2 with TRBJ2-1, with D perhaps TRBD2 (5 bases). V was shortened by 0 bases and J by 12 bases, with 12 bases between the two germline ends. CDR3 length: 13 residues. Germline V lookup: CDR1 SGHAT, CDR2 FQNNGV. The CDR3: CASSLDSWAGQFF. The CDR3 coding sequence is TGTGCCAGCAGCTTAGATTCGTGGGCGGGGCAGTTCTTC.

V is TRBV4-3 and J is TRBJ2-5; D may be TRBD2 (6 bases). Trimming removed 0 bases from V and 3 bases from J, with 11 bases in between. The CDR3 is 15 residues long. Germline values: CDR1 LGHNA, CDR2 YSLEER. The CDR3 sequence: CASSQDGGTEETQYF. The CDR3 bases are TGCGCCAGCAGCCAAGATGGAGGGACGGAAGAGACCCAGTACTTC.

The rearrangement links TRBV10-3 to TRBJ2-5; tentatively, D is TRBD1 (6 bases). The CDR3 runs 11 residues. V was pared by 11 bases and J by 7 bases, with 14 bases between. Germline V lookup: CDR1 ENHRY, CDR2 SYGVKD. CDR3 nucleotides: TGTGCCGCTGGACGAGGGGGGACCCAGTACTTC. This codes for CAAGRGGTQYF.

This clone was picked up many times. This chain links TRBV5-5 with TRBJ2-5; no definite D call. Germline assignment: CDR1 SGHKS and CDR2 YYEKEE (reference sequence). The CDR3 runs 15 residues. Trimming cost V 0 bases and J 2 bases, with 11 bases left between them. The CDR3 loop reads CASSLVATNQETQYF. The CDR3 bases are TGTGCCAGCAGCTTGGTTGCCACAAATCAAGAGACCCAGTACTTC.

The genes are TRBV2 and TRBJ2-5; D uncertain. Germline CDR1 reads SNHLY; CDR2 reads FYNNEI. V lost 7 bases, J lost 1 base, and 7 bases lay in between. The CDR3 runs to 12 residues. The DNA for the CDR3 is TGTGCCAGCAATGGACCCCAAGAGACCCAGTACTTC. Translating gives CASNGPQETQYF.

This clone was seen only a few times. At the DNA level, this CDR3 is encoded by other sequences in the same sample as well. The rearrangement joins TRBV4-2 to TRBJ1-2; tentative D call: TRBD1 (5 bases). Germline values: CDR1 LGHNA, CDR2 YNFKEQ. Trimming stripped 3 bases from V and 4 bases from J, with 18 bases between. The CDR3 runs to 16 residues. CDR3 DNA sequence: TGTGCCAGCAGCCAGGACGGGGGAGGGCTTGGCTATGGCTACACCTTC. Amino acids: CASSQDGGGLGYGYTF.